This is a list of T cell receptor beta chains from one sample in a study of shared clonotypes between healthy human individuals. Clones were sequenced by immunoSEQ multiplex PCR, and TCRdb holds only the in-frame ones, with some missing. The repertoire has 1.5 million to 2.5 million clones, over 85% of them found once; the top ten carry approximately 1.2%. The sequenced material came from naive CD8+ T cells sorted from blood. The source is a man in his late teens or twenties in good health. Both conserved end residues are part of each CDR3.

16	TRBV19	TRBJ2-1	CASSIDGTSGSDEQFF
15	TRBV9	TRBJ2-5	CASSVGGDSQETQYF
11	TRBV28	TRBJ1-1	CASSFTREAFF
17	TRBV11-3	TRBJ2-2	CASSAEGDRGPAGELFF
15	TRBV4-1	TRBJ2-7	CASSQEELKYYEQYF
14	TRBV6-5	TRBJ2-3	CASSSGLAPDTQYF
15	TRBV10-3	TRBJ1-5	CAISESSTVNQPQHF
13	TRBV11-2	TRBJ1-1	CASSPSSWTEAFF
15	TRBV18	TRBJ1-2	CASSLADRTNYGYTF
16	TRBV4-1	TRBJ2-5	CASSQVSGGTLKSQYF
17	TRBV11-2	TRBJ2-6	CASSSLPGSSGANVLTF
15	TRBV7-9	TRBJ2-1	CASSLAGADFNEQFF
12	TRBV25-1	TRBJ1-5	CASSEFDQPQHF
16	TRBV7-9	TRBJ1-5	CASSLVAGVGDQPQHF
14	TRBV5-4	TRBJ2-3	CASSLVQASDTQYF
15	TRBV7-9	TRBJ2-7	CASSFTSSGTYEQYF
16	TRBV2	TRBJ2-1	CASMASGSYSYNEQFF
15	TRBV11-3	TRBJ2-1	CASSSRVEGYNEQFF
14	TRBV9	TRBJ1-1	CASSVAGSNTEAFF
13	TRBV23-1	TRBJ1-2	CASNTLGYCGYTF
11	TRBV29-1	TRBJ2-1	CSGGTGEWQFF
12	TRBV5-6	TRBJ1-1	CASSSYDGEAFF
13	TRBV29-1	TRBJ2-7	CSVQTGSSYEQYF
17	TRBV28	TRBJ2-2	CASSYGLLAANTGELFF
13	TRBV4-1	TRBJ1-5	CASSQDSSSAQHF
13	TRBV13	TRBJ2-7	CASSPGTDYEQYF
13	TRBV7-9	TRBJ1-5	CASTMDPDQPQHF
14	TRBV27	TRBJ1-2	CASSLKGRAYGYTF
15	TRBV5-1	TRBJ2-5	CASSIHLAAQETQYF
15	TRBV27	TRBJ1-4	CASSSARTLHEKLFF
15	TRBV2	TRBJ2-7	CASRDSGTGGYEQYF
16	TRBV10-1	TRBJ2-2	CASSESRGPNTGELFF
12	TRBV6-1	TRBJ2-2	CASSEVPGELFF
14	TRBV9	TRBJ1-1	CASSAGQANTEAFF
16	TRBV5-8	TRBJ2-7	CASSALQGNRPFEQYF
12	TRBV6-6	TRBJ2-2	CASVGNSGELFF
14	TRBV6-5	TRBJ1-2	CASSYVAGVDGYTF
16	TRBV27	TRBJ2-1	CASSLTAPYTYNEQFF
13	TRBV27	TRBJ2-3	CASSLTLADTQYF
13	TRBV28	TRBJ2-7	CASSVAGGYEQYF
13	TRBV6-1	TRBJ1-2	CASSSQGPERYTF
16	TRBV7-5	TRBJ1-4	CARSLADRVANEKLFF
17	TRBV2	TRBJ1-6	CASSDWADSSYNSPLHF
19	TRBV7-9	TRBJ2-3	CASSPPTSVDPRSTDTQYF
15	TRBV9	TRBJ1-6	CASSPSGGDNSPLHF
15	TRBV4-3	TRBJ1-4	CASSQDPGANEKLFF
14	TRBV4-1	TRBJ1-1	CASSKGPSPGEAFF
17	TRBV4-1	TRBJ2-1	CASSLHPGLAGDDEQFF
15	TRBV4-1	TRBJ2-7	CASSPIAGGPYEQYF
15	TRBV4-3	TRBJ2-3	CASSHGRAGTDTQYF
14	TRBV11-2	TRBJ2-1	CASSPESSYNEQFF
19	TRBV7-9	TRBJ2-3	CASSLATLLAGGMIGTQYF
14	TRBV27	TRBJ2-1	CASSLWGAPGEQFF
14	TRBV15	TRBJ2-3	CATSRVRGPDTQYF